The TCR beta chain under discussion was sequenced for a study of cytomegalovirus exposure and HLA in healthy donors. Trimming removed 5 bases from V and 1 base from J, with 10 bases in between. The germline V gene has CDR1 SGHDT and CDR2 YYEEEE. The length of the CDR3 is 13 residues. As for this clone: Antigen specificity is unknown.

Study-wide points: V segments that were indistinguishable, TRBV6-2 and TRBV6-3 among them, were omitted from analysis.

60 Vbeta and 13 Jbeta primers were used in PCR. Profiled with immunoSEQ multiplex PCR; TCRdb holds only in-frame clones, not every one. Of 150,000 to 200,000 clones in the sample, around 88% were seen once. Sequenced sample: PBMCs. The sequence was obtained from a woman younger than 30 in good health and CMV-seronegative. This rearrangement joins TRBV5-6 to TRBJ2-7, with D unclear. The CDR3 DNA reads TGTGCCAGCAGTGATCTCAGTTCCTACGAGCAGTACTTC. Residues: CASSDLSSYEQYF.